The 28 T cell receptor beta chains listed next were all sequenced from one sample in a study of shared T cell receptors in the human thymus. Repertoires were generated with immunoSEQ multiplex PCR, while TCRdb's copy carries only in-frame clones and drops some. This sample has 540,000 or so clones, with approximately 80% found just once. These data were also reused for a study on human thymus T cells.

Material: thymocytes. The receptors here all came from a boy under three years old with a congenital heart defect.

The chain has TRBV28 and TRBJ2-7; 9 bases fit TRBD2. This CDR3 has 17 amino acids. The germline V gene encodes CDR1 MDHEN and CDR2 SYDVKM. The V and J ends lost 4 bases and 0 bases, in that order; junction bases with no gene match: 10. The CDR3, as DNA: TGTGCCAGCAGTTGTAAGCGGGAGGTAGGACCCTCCTACGAGCAGTACTTC. This translates into CASSCKREVGPSYEQYF.

The rearrangement joins TRBV15 to TRBJ2-5, with 8 bases aligning to TRBD2. From germline, CDR1 is LNHNV and CDR2 YYDKDF (reference sequence). The ends lost 2 bases at V and 3 bases at J; junction bases unmatched: 8. The CDR3 loop spans 16 amino acids. CDR3 loop: CATSRPYSGAKETQYF. The CDR3 bases are TGTGCCACCAGCAGACCTTATAGCGGGGCCAAAGAGACCCAGTACTTC.

This chain connects TRBV30 to TRBJ2-2; D may be TRBD2 (6 bases). This CDR3 has 13 amino acids. V was clipped by 4 bases and J by 8 bases, with 14 bases between them. CDR1 GTSNPN and CDR2 SVGIG come from the germline V gene (reference sequence). The CDR3 DNA follows: TGTGCCTGGATGCGCGGGGCGCCTGGGGAGCTGTTTTTT. Translated: CAWMRGAPGELFF.

This sequence joins TRBV5-5 and TRBJ1-5; 12 bases map to TRBD1. The V gene's germline CDR1 is SGHKS and CDR2 YYEKEE (reference sequence). V lost 4 bases and J lost 5; bases outside the gene matches: 4. The CDR3 length is 15 residues. The CDR3 DNA is TGTGCCAGCAGCCCCGGGACAGGGGGCTATCAGCCCCAGCATTTT. Translation gives CASSPGTGGYQPQHF.

The chain recombines TRBV4-2 with TRBJ2-3; TRBD2 matches 10 bases. The CDR3 spans 19 residues. Unmatched junction bases numbered 13, after V lost 2 bases and J lost 2 bases. Germline assignment: CDR1 LGHNA and CDR2 YNFKEQ. CDR3 in DNA: TGTGCCAGCAGCCAACTAGCGGGGGTGAAGCTGGACCTCACAGATACGCAGTATTTT. Residues: CASSQLAGVKLDLTDTQYF.

This chain joins TRBV5-1 and TRBJ2-1, with 9 bases aligning to TRBD2. CDR1 and CDR2 from the germline V gene are SGHRS and YFSETQ. The ends lost 3 bases at V and 7 bases at J; junction bases unmatched: 17. CDR3 length: 18 residues. CDR3 in DNA: TGCGCCAGCAGCTGGGGGAATTGGCGGGAGGGCCGTATGAATGAGCAGTTCTTC. It encodes CASSWGNWREGRMNEQFF.

The chain combines TRBV6-4 with TRBJ2-3; 10 nucleotides agree with TRBD2. This CDR3 is built from 16 residues. Germline values: CDR1 MRHNA, CDR2 SNTAGT. Trimming removed 6 bases from V and 0 bases from J; junction bases left unmatched: 6. The CDR3 reads CASRRTSGNSTDTQYF. In nucleotides, the CDR3 is TGTGCCAGCAGGCGGACTAGCGGAAATAGCACAGATACGCAGTATTTT.

The chain links TRBV7-9 to TRBJ2-7; no reliable D call. Germline V gene lookup returns CDR1 SEHNR and CDR2 FQNEAQ (reference sequence). The V and J ends lost 4 bases and 7 bases respectively, with 17 bases between them. The CDR3 covers 14 residues. CDR3 amino acids: CASSSTPGVVEQYF. In nucleotides, the CDR3 is TGTGCCAGCAGCTCCACCCCCGGAGTGGTGGAGCAGTACTTC.

The V gene is TRBV18, the J gene TRBJ2-4; D might be TRBD1 (6 bases). Germline-derived CDR1 and CDR2 are KGHSH and LQKENI. The CDR3 is 19 residues long. Trimming pared 3 bases from V and 5 bases from J, leaving 26 bases between. CDR3 DNA sequence: TGTGCCAGCTCACCGAGTGACGAGGGACACTTTATCCGGGAAAACATTCAGTACTTC. As protein: CASSPSDEGHFIRENIQYF.

This chain uses TRBV6-1 with TRBJ2-7, with D perhaps matching TRBD2 (5 bases). CDR3 length: 15 amino acids. Germline loops: CDR1 MNHNS, CDR2 SASEGT. V was pared by 6 bases and J by 4 bases, with 19 bases between. The CDR3 DNA follows: TGTGCCAGCAGGCGGGCAGACCGGCCGGGATACGAGCAGTACTTC. As protein: CASRRADRPGYEQYF.

The chain is built from TRBV4-3 and TRBJ2-1; 7 bases fit TRBD1. Germline V gene data show CDR1 as LGHNA and CDR2 as YSLEER. V lost 2 bases to trimming and J lost 7 bases; unmatched junction nucleotides: 14. The CDR3 spans 17 residues. DNA for the CDR3: TGCGCCAGCAGCCAAAAGGAGGACAGGACTGTGTGGAATGAGCAGTTCTTC. Protein product: CASSQKEDRTVWNEQFF.

This clone was found a few times. The gene calls are TRBV30 and TRBJ1-3; TRBD1 is a possible D gene (5 bases). This CDR3 spans 15 amino acids. Germline CDR1 GTSNPN, CDR2 SVGIG (reference sequence). V was pared by 0 bases and J by 4 bases, with 13 bases between. CDR3 DNA sequence: TGTGCCTGGAGTGTAAGGGACTGCCCGGGAAACACCATATATTTT. Translating gives CAWSVRDCPGNTIYF. The full variable domain, completed using reference TRBV30 and TRBJ1-3, is SQTIHQWPATLVQPVGSPLSLECTVEGTSNPNLYWYRQAAGRGLQLLFYSVGIGQISSEVPQNLSASRPQDRQFILSSKKLLLSDSGFYLCAWSVRDCPGNTIYFGEGSWLTVV.

The chain uses TRBV4-2 and TRBJ2-2; 14 positions match TRBD2. CDR1 and CDR2 (germline): LGHNA, YNFKEQ. CDR3 length: 16 amino acids. V was pared by 4 bases and J by 6 bases, with 4 bases of the junction left unmatched. Written as DNA, the CDR3 is TGTGCCAGCAGCCCCGGGACTAGCGGGAGCGCCGGGGAGCTGTTTTTT. This encodes CASSPGTSGSAGELFF.

This chain joins TRBV27 and TRBJ2-7; D perhaps matches TRBD2 (6 bases). CDR1 is MNHEY and CDR2 is SMNVEV in the germline V gene (reference sequence). The CDR3 extends over 16 amino acids. Trimming took off 5 bases at V and 2 bases at J, with 19 bases between the two ends. The CDR3 nucleotides are TGTGCCAGCAGTAACCTCCAAAGCGGGCCCCCCTACGAGCAGTACTTC. Encoded protein: CASSNLQSGPPYEQYF.

The J gene is TRBJ2-4, the V gene TRBV4-2; perhaps TRBD2 as D (6 bases). Trimming removed 3 bases from V and 3 bases from J, with 18 bases in between. The germline CDR1 and CDR2 sequences are LGHNA and YNFKEQ. CDR3 length equals 17 residues. Here the CDR3 DNA reads TGTGCCAGCAGCCACTTCGTCGTGGGAGGTTGCAAAAACATTCAGTACTTC. It yields the protein CASSHFVVGGCKNIQYF.

This chain links TRBV9 with TRBJ2-7, with 12 bases fitting TRBD2. Germline-derived CDR1 and CDR2 are SGDLS and YYNGEE. This CDR3 spans 15 amino acids. V was pared by 3 bases and J by 6 bases, with 7 bases of the junction left unmatched. The CDR3 coding sequence is TGTGCCAGCAGCGGAAGACTAGCGGGAGCAGGCGAGCAGTACTTC. The encoded protein is CASSGRLAGAGEQYF.

This clone was picked up a small number of times. The genes are TRBV7-8 and TRBJ2-7, with 9 positions matching TRBD1. This CDR3 is 15 amino acids long. The germline V gene encodes CDR1 SGHVS and CDR2 FQNEAQ. V was pared by 7 bases and J by 5 bases, with 12 bases of the junction left unmatched. The CDR3 region is CASTHRGRILDEQYF. The CDR3 region has the DNA TGTGCCAGCACCCACAGGGGGCGGATTTTAGACGAGCAGTACTTC.

As for this clone: A junction end diverges from the germline sequence, so it may reflect a read error. V is TRBV7-9 and J is TRBJ1-1, with 8 bases that match TRBD1. The CDR3 spans 14 residues. The V gene's germline CDR1 is SEHNR and CDR2 FQNEAQ (reference sequence). In DNA, the CDR3 is TGTGCCAGCAGCCCCCGACAGGGGAACAGTGAAGCTTTCTTT. This gives the protein CASSPRQGNSEAFF.

The rearrangement uses TRBV4-1 and TRBJ1-1, with D maybe TRBD1 (5 bases). The CDR3 runs 16 residues. V lost 1 base and J lost 7, with 19 bases in between. Per the germline V gene, CDR1 is MGHRA and CDR2 is YSYEKL. The CDR3 bases are TGCGCCAGCAGCCAAGCAGGGCAAAAGCAGGCAGGTGAAGCTTTCTTT. Its translation is CASSQAGQKQAGEAFF.

The chain couples TRBV20-1 to TRBJ2-7, with TRBD2 matching over 7 bases. Germline values: CDR1 DFQATT, CDR2 SNEGSKA (reference sequence). The CDR3 length is 11 residues. The junction had 6 bases not matched to a gene; V was cut back by 4 bases and J by 9 bases. This CDR3 reads CSATMGEGQYF. The DNA for the CDR3 is TGCAGTGCTACCATGGGGGAGGGGCAGTACTTC.

The chain uses TRBV5-1 and TRBJ2-3; no clear D. The germline V gene encodes CDR1 SGHRS and CDR2 YFSETQ. Trimming took off 6 bases at V and 0 bases at J, with 14 bases between the two ends. CDR3 size: 15 residues. DNA for the CDR3: TGCGCCAGCAAAAGCAACCCATTTAGCACAGATACGCAGTATTTT. It yields the protein CASKSNPFSTDTQYF. Filled out from reference TRBV5-1 and TRBJ2-3, the complete variable domain reads KAGVTQTPRYLIKTRGQQVTLSCSPISGHRSVSWYQQTPGQGLQFLFEYFSETQRNKGNFPGRFSGRQFSNSRSEMNVSTLELGDSALYLCASKSNPFSTDTQYFGPGTRLTVL.

The CDR3 loop reads CASSEGAGTNYGYTF. For the CDR3, the DNA is TGTGCCAGCAGTGAAGGTGCAGGGACAAACTATGGCTACACCTTC. The chain has TRBV25-1 and TRBJ1-2, with D maybe TRBD1 (6 bases). V lost 2 bases to trimming and J lost 2 bases, with 12 bases between them. The germline V gene has CDR1 MGHDK and CDR2 SYGVNS. The CDR3 has 15 residues.

The chain combines TRBV7-9 with TRBJ2-7; 10 bases map to TRBD1. The CDR3 is made up of 15 amino acids. Germline V gene data show CDR1 as SEHNR and CDR2 as FQNEAQ (reference sequence). J lost 4 bases, V lost 4 bases, and 7 bases had no gene match. The CDR3 is CASSSRQGAGYEQYF. The CDR3 DNA follows: TGTGCCAGCAGCTCAAGACAGGGGGCTGGGTACGAGCAGTACTTC.

This clone occurred a few times. This chain connects TRBV9 to TRBJ2-7, with 9 positions matching TRBD2. With V trimmed by 3 bases and J by 7 bases, 14 bases remained unmatched. The CDR3 runs to 16 residues. In germline, CDR1 is SGDLS, CDR2 YYNGEE. CDR3 residues: CASSAIRVAGVWEQYF. Here the CDR3 DNA reads TGTGCCAGCAGCGCCATTAGAGTAGCGGGAGTATGGGAGCAGTACTTC.

This sequence joins TRBV4-2 and TRBJ2-2; no clear D. Trimming removed 0 bases from V and 5 bases from J, with 13 bases in between. The CDR3 loop spans 16 amino acids. CDR1 is LGHNA, CDR2 YNFKEQ, per germline. CDR3 residues: CASSQEDGFKTGELFF. For the CDR3, the DNA is TGTGCCAGCAGCCAAGAAGACGGGTTCAAAACCGGGGAGCTGTTTTTT.

The chain recombines TRBV7-9 with TRBJ1-2, with D unresolved. Germline V lookup: CDR1 SEHNR, CDR2 FQNEAQ (reference sequence). Trimming took 1 base from V and 4 from J, leaving 10 bases between them. CDR3 length equals 14 residues. The CDR3 is CASSLGAPTYGYTF. The CDR3 DNA is TGTGCCAGCAGCTTAGGGGCACCGACCTATGGCTACACCTTC.

The CDR3 sequence is CATSRVSRGSGAYNEQFF. DNA for the CDR3: TGTGCCACCAGCAGAGTAAGTCGGGGGAGTGGCGCCTACAATGAGCAGTTCTTC. The chain employs TRBV15 and TRBJ2-1; D might be TRBD2 (6 bases). Germline CDR1 LNHNV, CDR2 YYDKDF (reference sequence). Trimming took off 1 base at V and 2 bases at J, with 18 bases between the two ends. The CDR3 contains 18 residues.

The sample holds one count of this clone. The chain has TRBV6-5 and TRBJ2-1; 7 bases match TRBD2. The ends lost 5 bases at V and 10 bases at J; junction bases unmatched: 14. This CDR3 has 15 residues. Germline V gene lookup returns CDR1 MNHEY and CDR2 SVGAGI. CDR3 sequence reads: CASSPSHREAGEQFF. The CDR3 coding sequence is TGTGCCAGCAGTCCAAGCCATCGGGAGGCGGGCGAGCAGTTCTTC.